The clone carrying this T cell receptor (beta chain) showed up many times. The sample belongs to a study of T cells in Graves' hyperthyroidism and ophthalmopathy. J was trimmed by 7 bases and V by 4 bases; bases with no gene match: 13. Germline CDR1 reads DFQATT; CDR2 reads SNEGSKA (reference sequence). The CDR3 is made up of 16 amino acids. From RNA transcripts, TCR beta CDR3 regions were amplified. The HTBI set primed first-round TCR CDR3 RT-PCR. A single record per CDR3 protein comes from TCRdb applying MiXCR to the multiplex PCR reads. The sample holds approximately 480,000 distinct CDR3 sequences; 20% to 25% are singletons and the top ten take around 27%.

Source material: blood. The clonotype was recovered from a young man with Graves' hyperthyroidism. The rearrangement links TRBV20-1 to TRBJ1-1; 12 bases are a match to TRBD1. The CDR3 nucleotides are TGCAGTGCTAAAAAACTACGGGACAGGGGGCCTGATGAAGCTTTCTTT. Translated: CSAKKLRDRGPDEAFF.